Below, 7 T cell receptor beta chains from the same sample are listed, as sequenced in a study. TCRdb re-analysed the 5' RACE reads in MiXCR, keeping a single row per CDR3 protein. The sample has roughly 50,000 distinct CDR3 sequences; 15% to 20% are singletons. Specimen: naive CD4+ T cells sorted from blood. As for subset: naive CD4+ T cells, CD4+CD45RA+CD25-. The source of these receptors is a female donor with breast cancer.

The chain combines TRBV5-1 with TRBJ1-1; D is perhaps TRBD1 (6 bases). This CDR3 contains 15 residues. Per germline, CDR1 SGHRS and CDR2 YFSETQ. V lost 4 bases, J lost 3 bases, and 16 bases lay in between. This CDR3 is CASSVGDTDHTEAFF. The CDR3 DNA reads as TGCGCCAGCAGCGTCGGGGACACCGATCACACTGAAGCTTTCTTT.

The chain employs TRBV5-1 and TRBJ2-1; 7 nucleotides align to TRBD2. Unmatched junction bases numbered 5, after V lost 1 base and J lost 7 bases. The CDR3 is made up of 14 amino acids. From germline, CDR1 is SGHRS and CDR2 YFSETQ. The CDR3 nucleotides are TGCGCCAGCAGCTTGCGGCACGGGGGGAATGAGCAGTTCTTC. Protein: CASSLRHGGNEQFF.

As DNA, the CDR3 is TGTGCCAGCAGCTCACTAGCGGGAGGAGTCGGGGAGCTGTTTTTT. Its translation is CASSSLAGGVGELFF. The J gene is TRBJ2-2, the V gene TRBV5-6, with TRBD2 matching over 12 bases. CDR1 is SGHDT and CDR2 is YYEEEE in the germline V gene. V shed 3 bases, J shed 7 bases, and the junction held 4 bases outside the gene matches. The length of the CDR3 is 15 residues.

Worth noting for this clonotype: This may be a read error: a much more frequent sequence differs by one nucleotide. This chain uses TRBV29-1 with TRBJ1-5; D unclear. CDR1 is SQVTM and CDR2 is ANQGSEA in the germline V gene. The length of the CDR3 is 13 residues. The germline V and J ends were trimmed by 8 bases and 2 bases, with 13 bases remaining between them. CDR3 bases: TGCAGCTTTGTTAGCGACGGCAATCAGCCCCAGCATTTT. It yields the protein CSFVSDGNQPQHF.

This clonotype appeared a few times. The chain couples TRBV5-1 to TRBJ2-3; D uncertain. The CDR3 is 14 amino acids. Trimming left V 3 bases short and J 0 bases short, with 8 bases between. The germline CDR1 and CDR2 sequences are SGHRS and YFSETQ. The CDR3 bases are TGCGCCAGCAGCTCCGAACCCAGCACAGATACGCAGTATTTT. Protein: CASSSEPSTDTQYF.

This clonotype has a count of ten or more. V is TRBV5-1 and J is TRBJ2-5; TRBD2 aligns across 13 bases. CDR1 is SGHRS and CDR2 is YFSETQ in the germline V gene. V dropped 2 bases and J dropped 4; count of bases not matched to a gene: 5. CDR3 length equals 16 residues. The CDR3, as DNA: TGCGCCAGCAGCTTCACTAGCGGGAGGGCCCTAGAGACCCAGTACTTC. This gives the protein CASSFTSGRALETQYF.

This clonotype was seen repeatedly, ten times or more. The chain recombines TRBV6-5 with TRBJ2-2; maybe TRBD1 (6 bases). Germline CDR1 reads MNHEY; CDR2 reads SVGAGI. V was trimmed by 6 bases and J by 8 bases, leaving 16 bases between them. This CDR3 contains 14 residues. CDR3 coding DNA: TGTGCCAGCAGCGCCCTACAGGGACGGGGGGAGCTGTTTTTT. Its protein is CASSALQGRGELFF.